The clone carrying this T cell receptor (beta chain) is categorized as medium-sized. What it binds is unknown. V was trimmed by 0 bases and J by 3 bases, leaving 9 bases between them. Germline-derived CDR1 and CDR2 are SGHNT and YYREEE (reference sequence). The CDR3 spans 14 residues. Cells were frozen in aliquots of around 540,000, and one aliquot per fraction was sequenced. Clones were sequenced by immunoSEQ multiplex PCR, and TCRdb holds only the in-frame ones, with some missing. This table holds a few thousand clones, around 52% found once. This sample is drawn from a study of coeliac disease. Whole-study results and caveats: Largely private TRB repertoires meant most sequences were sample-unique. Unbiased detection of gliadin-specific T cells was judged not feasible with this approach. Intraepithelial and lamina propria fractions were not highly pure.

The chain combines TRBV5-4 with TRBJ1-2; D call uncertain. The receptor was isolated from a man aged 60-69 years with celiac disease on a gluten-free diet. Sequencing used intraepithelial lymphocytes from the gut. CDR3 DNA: TGTGCCAGCAGCTTGGGGCAGTTACACTATGGCTACACCTTC. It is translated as CASSLGQLHYGYTF.